This is a list of T cell receptor beta chains from one sample in a study of blood T cell repertoires in COVID-19. Sequencing was performed with immunoSEQ multiplex PCR; in TCRdb, only in-frame clones are kept and a portion is missing. The sample includes approximately 150,000 clones, 88% seen only once; the top ten take about 1.8%. The source material was peripheral blood. These receptors all stem from a woman aged 45-59 years with acute or convalescent COVID-19. The CDR3 runs from the conserved cysteine through the conserved F or W. Fields, in order: D gene, clone size, J gene, V gene, CDR3 protein, CDR3 DNA. A D gene is named only where the DNA matches it firmly. Size is omitted from some rows. Given values are once, few, many or a class for expanded clones.

>TRBD2|NA|TRBJ2-1|TRBV4-2
CASSQESGRADNEQFF
TGTGCCAGCAGCCAAGAAAGCGGGAGGGCCGACAATGAGCAGTTCTTC
>TRBD1|NA|TRBJ2-7|TRBV12-3/TRBV12-4
CASSFRGLGEQYF
TGTGCCAGCAGTTTCAGGGGGCTGGGCGAGCAGTACTTC
>NA|NA|TRBJ1-1|TRBV5-1
CASSLGLRNTEAFF
TGCGCCAGCAGCTTGGGTCTCAGGAACACTGAAGCTTTCTTT
>NA|NA|TRBJ2-5|TRBV19
CASRPDRDQETQYF
TGTGCCAGTAGACCGGACAGAGACCAAGAGACCCAGTACTTC
>NA|NA|TRBJ1-2|TRBV7-8
CASSSPEGRGGYTF
TGTGCCAGCAGCTCCCCGGAAGGGCGGGGTGGCTACACCTTC
>NA|NA|TRBJ2-7|TRBV5-1
CASSLGPGTSYEQYF
TGCGCCAGCAGCTTGGGACCCGGGACATCCTACGAGCAGTACTTC
>TRBD2|NA|TRBJ2-1|TRBV29-1
CSVDRSGGTTPYNEQFF
TGCAGCGTTGACCGGAGCGGGGGGACCACCCCCTACAATGAGCAGTTCTTC
>NA|NA|TRBJ2-3|TRBV7-2
CASSLGWRDTQYF
TGTGCCAGCAGCTTAGGGTGGCGGGATACGCAGTATTTT
>NA|few|TRBJ1-2|TRBV2
CASSDGGRQNYGYTF
TGTGCCAGCAGTGACGGCGGCCGCCAAAACTATGGCTACACCTTC
>TRBD1|few|TRBJ1-4|TRBV19
CASSRTGTNEKLFF
TGTGCCAGTAGTAGGACAGGAACTAATGAAAAACTGTTTTTT
>TRBD1|NA|TRBJ1-2|TRBV6-5
CASRGQENNYGYTF
TGTGCCAGCAGGGGACAGGAAAATAACTATGGCTACACCTTC
>TRBD1|NA|TRBJ1-1|TRBV5-4
CASSPGQPNTEAFF
TGTGCCAGCAGCCCGGGACAGCCGAACACTGAAGCTTTCTTT
>NA|few|TRBJ2-7|TRBV5-1
CASSPTVRDEQYF
TGCGCCAGCAGTCCGACGGTTCGGGACGAGCAGTACTTC
>TRBD1|NA|TRBJ1-6|TRBV28
CASSLVLTGDGSPLHF
TGTGCCAGCAGTTTAGTCCTGACAGGGGATGGGTCACCCCTCCACTTT
>TRBD1|NA|TRBJ2-2|TRBV28
CASSKPGQGPNTGELFF
TGTGCCAGCAGTAAACCGGGACAGGGCCCGAACACCGGGGAGCTGTTTTTT
>NA|NA|TRBJ1-6|TRBV18
CASSGPGMGNSPLHF
TGTGCCAGCTCCGGGCCAGGGATGGGTAATTCACCCCTCCACTTT
>NA|NA|TRBJ1-2|TRBV5-1
CASSLITNYGYTF
TGCGCCAGCAGCTTAATTACTAACTATGGCTACACCTTC
>NA|NA|TRBJ1-6|TRBV3-1/TRBV3-2
CASSQASPGAGSPLHF
TGTGCCAGCAGCCAAGCGAGTCCGGGAGCAGGGTCACCCCTCCACTTT
>NA|NA|TRBJ1-1|TRBV19
CASIPGHRMNTEAFF
TGTGCCAGTATTCCGGGACACCGGATGAACACTGAAGCTTTCTTT
>NA|NA|TRBJ2-2|TRBV19
CASTPLRTGTTTGELFF
TGTGCCAGTACCCCCCTTCGGACAGGGACTACCACCGGGGAGCTGTTTTTT
>TRBD1|NA|TRBJ1-2|TRBV27
CASSSPGQGGYGYTF
TGTGCCAGCAGTTCGCCGGGACAGGGTGGCTATGGCTACACCTTC
>TRBD1|NA|TRBJ1-5|TRBV10-2
CASSDWDRDQPQHF
TGCGCCAGCAGTGATTGGGACAGGGATCAGCCCCAGCATTTT
>TRBD2|once|TRBJ2-3|TRBV5-1
CASSYGTSGSTDTQYF
TGCGCCAGCAGCTACGGGACTAGCGGTAGCACAGATACGCAGTATTTT
>NA|NA|TRBJ1-5|TRBV29-1
CSVVEGGNQPQHF
TGCAGCGTTGTGGAAGGAGGGAATCAGCCCCAGCATTTT
>NA|NA|TRBJ1-2|TRBV7-9
CASSPAGGQVLDGYTF
TGTGCCAGCAGCCCGGCCGGGGGTCAGGTTTTGGATGGCTACACCTTC
>TRBD2|few|TRBJ2-2|TRBV19
CASTPTSGRIGELFF
TGTGCCAGTACCCCAACTAGCGGGAGAATCGGGGAGCTGTTTTTT
>NA|NA|TRBJ1-1|TRBV2
CASSEAALHSEAFF
TGTGCCAGCAGTGAGGCAGCGTTACATTCTGAAGCTTTCTTT
>NA|NA|TRBJ1-1|TRBV27
CASSLSQGTEAFF
TGTGCCAGCAGTTTATCGCAGGGCACTGAAGCTTTCTTT
>NA|NA|TRBJ1-5|TRBV7-2
CASSPDKNQPQHF
TGTGCCAGCAGTCCCGACAAGAATCAGCCCCAGCATTTT
>NA|many|TRBJ1-6|TRBV30
CAWSVARTPPLHF
TGTGCCTGGAGTGTAGCCCGGACACCCCCCCTCCACTTT
>TRBD1|NA|TRBJ1-1|TRBV5-6
CASSFYQGGNTEAFF
TGTGCCAGCAGCTTCTATCAGGGGGGGAACACTGAAGCTTTCTTT
>NA|NA|TRBJ1-1|TRBV6-1
CASSEVGQVFALDTEAFF
TGTGCCAGCAGTGAAGTCGGCCAGGTTTTTGCGTTGGACACTGAAGCTTTCTTT
>TRBD2|NA|TRBJ2-1|TRBV14
CASSQVRIAGGENEQFF
TGTGCCAGCAGCCAAGTTCGAATAGCGGGGGGAGAAAATGAGCAGTTCTTC
>NA|NA|TRBJ1-5|TRBV9
CASSPSVGVQPQHF
TGTGCCAGCAGCCCCTCCGTAGGGGTTCAGCCCCAGCATTTT
>NA|NA|TRBJ2-2|TRBV7-9
CASSLSGNTGELFF
TGTGCCAGCAGCTTAAGCGGTAACACCGGGGAGCTGTTTTTT
>NA|few|TRBJ2-7|TRBV29-1
CSVGDYEQYF
TGCAGCGTCGGAGACTACGAGCAGTACTTC
>NA|NA|TRBJ2-5|TRBV28
CASSPPDSFQETQYF
TGTGCCAGCAGTCCCCCGGACAGTTTCCAAGAGACCCAGTACTTC
>TRBD1|few|TRBJ1-6|TRBV3-1/TRBV3-2
CASSLRQGVDNSPLHF
TGTGCCAGCAGCTTGCGACAGGGTGTTGATAATTCACCCCTCCACTTT
>TRBD1|NA|TRBJ1-5|TRBV7-2
CASSAGQVGNQPQHF
TGTGCCAGCAGCGCAGGACAGGTAGGCAATCAGCCCCAGCATTTT
>NA|once|TRBJ2-7|TRBV6-1
CASSEFGVHEQYF
TGTGCCAGCAGTGAATTCGGGGTCCACGAGCAGTACTTC
>NA|once|TRBJ2-1|TRBV5-4
CASSPSGRRAGSSYNEQFF
TGTGCCAGCAGCCCCTCCGGTAGGAGGGCGGGATCCTCCTACAATGAGCAGTTCTTC
>NA|NA|TRBJ1-5|TRBV10-3
CAISEPEGPQHF
TGTGCCATCAGTGAGCCCGAGGGGCCCCAGCATTTT
>NA|NA|TRBJ1-1|TRBV3-1/TRBV3-2
CASSQTPSALMNTEAFF
TGTGCCAGCAGCCAAACCCCTAGCGCACTCATGAACACTGAAGCTTTCTTT
>TRBD2|NA|TRBJ2-1|TRBV9
CASSVTGTSGHNEQFF
TGTGCCAGCAGCGTAACCGGGACTAGCGGACACAATGAGCAGTTCTTC
>NA|NA|TRBJ2-5|TRBV5-1
CASSLAGGRMVETQYF
TGCGCCAGCAGCTTGGCCGGGGGACGGATGGTAGAGACCCAGTACTTC
>NA|NA|TRBJ2-5|TRBV24-1
CATSDPASFLESKETQYF
TGTGCCACCAGTGATCCGGCATCTTTCCTGGAGAGTAAGGAGACCCAGTACTTC
>NA|once|TRBJ1-2|TRBV10-3
CAISESLESFYGYTF
TGTGCCATCAGTGAGTCTTTAGAAAGCTTCTATGGCTACACCTTC